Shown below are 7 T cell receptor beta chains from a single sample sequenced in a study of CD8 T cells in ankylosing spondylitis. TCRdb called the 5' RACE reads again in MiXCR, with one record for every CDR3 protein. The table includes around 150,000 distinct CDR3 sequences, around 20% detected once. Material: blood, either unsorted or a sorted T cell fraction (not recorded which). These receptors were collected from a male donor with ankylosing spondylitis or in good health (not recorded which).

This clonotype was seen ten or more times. CDR3 sequence: CSVAGFEQFF. For the CDR3, the DNA is TGCAGCGTTGCTGGCTTCGAGCAGTTCTTC. The V gene is TRBV29-1, the J gene TRBJ2-1; D remains ambiguous. With 4 bases removed from V and 10 bases from J, the gap between germline ends came to 8 bases. The CDR3 length is 10 residues. Germline V gives CDR1 SQVTM, CDR2 ANQGSEA.

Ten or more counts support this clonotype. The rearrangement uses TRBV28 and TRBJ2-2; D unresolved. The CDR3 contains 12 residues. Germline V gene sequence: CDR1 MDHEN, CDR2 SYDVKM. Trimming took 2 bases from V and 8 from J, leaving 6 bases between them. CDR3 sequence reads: CASSLVRGELFF. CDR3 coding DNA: TGTGCCAGCAGTTTAGTGAGGGGGGAGCTGTTTTTT.

Here the CDR3 DNA reads TGCAGTGCTTTTTTCGGGGGGCAAGAGACCCAGTACTTC. This sequence encodes CSAFFGGQETQYF. The V gene is TRBV20-1, the J gene TRBJ2-5, with TRBD2 matching over 7 bases. CDR1 is DFQATT, CDR2 SNEGSKA, per germline (reference sequence). The CDR3 is 13 amino acids. V lost 5 bases to trimming and J lost 2 bases; unmatched junction nucleotides: 5.

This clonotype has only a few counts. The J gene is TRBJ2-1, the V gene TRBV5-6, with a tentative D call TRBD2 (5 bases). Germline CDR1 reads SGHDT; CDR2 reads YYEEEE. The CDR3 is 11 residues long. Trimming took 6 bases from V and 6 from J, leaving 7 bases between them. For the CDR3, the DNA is TGTGCCAGCAACCTAGCCAATGAGCAGTTCTTC. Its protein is CASNLANEQFF.

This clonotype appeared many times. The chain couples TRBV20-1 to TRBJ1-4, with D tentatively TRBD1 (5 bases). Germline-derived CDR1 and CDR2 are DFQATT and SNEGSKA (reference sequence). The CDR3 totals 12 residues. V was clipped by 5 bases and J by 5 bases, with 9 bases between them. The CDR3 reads CSAADRNEKLFF. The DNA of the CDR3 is TGCAGTGCTGCAGACAGAAATGAAAAACTGTTTTTT.

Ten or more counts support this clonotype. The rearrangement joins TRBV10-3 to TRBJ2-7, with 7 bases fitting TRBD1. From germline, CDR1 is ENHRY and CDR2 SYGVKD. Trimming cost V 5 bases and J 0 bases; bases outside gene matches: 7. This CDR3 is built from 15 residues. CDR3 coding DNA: TGTGCCATCAGTACGACAGGGAGTAGCTCCTACGAGCAGTACTTC. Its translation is CAISTTGSSSYEQYF.

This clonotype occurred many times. The CDR3 DNA is TGTGCCACGGGACTAGCCCAGGCCGAAGGGGAGCAGTTCTTC. As protein: CATGLAQAEGEQFF. The chain couples TRBV2 to TRBJ2-1; 9 bases align to TRBD2. Germline V gene sequence: CDR1 SNHLY, CDR2 FYNNEI. CDR3 size: 14 residues. Trimming cost V 10 bases and J 10 bases; bases outside gene matches: 14.